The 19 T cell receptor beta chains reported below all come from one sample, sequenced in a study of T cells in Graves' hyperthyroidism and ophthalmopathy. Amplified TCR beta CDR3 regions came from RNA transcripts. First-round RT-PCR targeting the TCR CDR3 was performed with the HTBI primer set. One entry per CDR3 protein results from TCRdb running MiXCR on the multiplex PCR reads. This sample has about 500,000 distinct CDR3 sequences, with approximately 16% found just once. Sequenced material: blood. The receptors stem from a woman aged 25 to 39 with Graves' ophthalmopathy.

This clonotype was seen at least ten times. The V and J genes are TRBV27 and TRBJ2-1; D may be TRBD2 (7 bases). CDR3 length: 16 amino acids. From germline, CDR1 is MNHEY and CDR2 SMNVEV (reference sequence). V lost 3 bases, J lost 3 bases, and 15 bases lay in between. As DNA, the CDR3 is TGTGCCAGCAGTTTGGGGGCGGGAGTCTACTACAATGAGCAGTTCTTC. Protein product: CASSLGAGVYYNEQFF.

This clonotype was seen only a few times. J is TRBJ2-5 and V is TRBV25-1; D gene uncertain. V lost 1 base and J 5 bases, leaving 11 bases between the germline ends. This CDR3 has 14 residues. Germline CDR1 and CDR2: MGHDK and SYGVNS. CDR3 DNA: TGTGCCAGCAGTGAATTAGGGCTAGTTGAGACCCAGTACTTC. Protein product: CASSELGLVETQYF.

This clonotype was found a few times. The CDR3: CSARAEGDVGNQPQHF. As DNA, the CDR3 is TGCAGTGCTAGAGCGGAAGGGGATGTGGGCAATCAGCCCCAGCATTTT. The rearrangement joins TRBV20-1 to TRBJ1-5; D may be TRBD1 (5 bases). The germline CDR1 and CDR2 sequences are DFQATT and SNEGSKA (reference sequence). Trimming stripped 1 base from V and 2 bases from J, with 15 bases between. This CDR3 region has 16 residues.

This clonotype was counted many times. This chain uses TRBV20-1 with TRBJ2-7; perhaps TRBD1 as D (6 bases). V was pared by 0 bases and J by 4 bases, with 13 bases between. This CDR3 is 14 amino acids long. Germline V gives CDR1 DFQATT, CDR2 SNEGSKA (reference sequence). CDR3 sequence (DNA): TGCAGTGCTAGAGATCCGCACAGGGTTTACGAGCAGTACTTC. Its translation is CSARDPHRVYEQYF.

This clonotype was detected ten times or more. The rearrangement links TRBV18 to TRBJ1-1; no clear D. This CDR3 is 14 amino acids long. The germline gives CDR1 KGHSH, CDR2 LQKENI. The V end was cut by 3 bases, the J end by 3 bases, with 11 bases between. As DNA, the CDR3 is TGTGCCAGCTCACCGCGGATTCGGGACACTGAAGCTTTCTTT. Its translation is CASSPRIRDTEAFF.

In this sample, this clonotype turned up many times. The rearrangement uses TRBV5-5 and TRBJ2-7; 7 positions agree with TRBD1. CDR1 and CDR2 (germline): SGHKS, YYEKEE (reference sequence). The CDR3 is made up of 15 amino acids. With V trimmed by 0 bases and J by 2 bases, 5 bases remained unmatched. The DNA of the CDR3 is TGTGCCAGCAGCTTGGCCGGGACAGAAACCTACGAGCAGTACTTC. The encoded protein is CASSLAGTETYEQYF.

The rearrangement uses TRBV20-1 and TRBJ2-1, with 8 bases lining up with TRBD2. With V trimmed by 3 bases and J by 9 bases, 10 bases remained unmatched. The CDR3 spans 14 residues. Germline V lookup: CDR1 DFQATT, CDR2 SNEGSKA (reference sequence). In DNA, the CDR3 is TGCAGTGCTAGGGGTGGGACTAGTCGGGGTGAGCAGTTCTTC. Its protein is CSARGGTSRGEQFF.

DNA for the CDR3: TGTGCCAGCAGTTGGGGGTGGGACAGGGGTTCCGATGAGCAGTTCTTC. Protein: CASSWGWDRGSDEQFF. This sequence joins TRBV6-1 and TRBJ2-1; 10 bases align to TRBD1. With V trimmed by 5 bases and J by 8 bases, 12 bases remained unmatched. Per germline, CDR1 MNHNS and CDR2 SASEGT. CDR3 size: 16 residues.

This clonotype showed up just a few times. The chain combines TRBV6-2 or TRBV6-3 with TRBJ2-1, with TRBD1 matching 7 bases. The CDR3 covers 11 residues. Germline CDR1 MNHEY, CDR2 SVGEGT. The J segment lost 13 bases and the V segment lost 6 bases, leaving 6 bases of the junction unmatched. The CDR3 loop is CASRDRDRQFF. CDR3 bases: TGTGCCAGCAGGGACCGGGACAGACAGTTCTTC.

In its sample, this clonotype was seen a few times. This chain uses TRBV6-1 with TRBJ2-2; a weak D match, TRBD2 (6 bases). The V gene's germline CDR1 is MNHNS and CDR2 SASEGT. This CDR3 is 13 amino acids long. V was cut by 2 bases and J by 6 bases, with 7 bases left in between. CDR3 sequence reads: CASSEWGAGELFF. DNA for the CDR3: TGTGCCAGCAGTGAATGGGGGGCCGGGGAGCTGTTTTTT.

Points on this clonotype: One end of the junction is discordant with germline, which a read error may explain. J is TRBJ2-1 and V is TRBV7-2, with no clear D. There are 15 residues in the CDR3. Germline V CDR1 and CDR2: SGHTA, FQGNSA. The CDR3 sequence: CASSQDRTPRAEQFF. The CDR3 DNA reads TGCGCCAGCAGCCAAGATCGTACCCCCCGGGCTGAGCAGTTCTTC.

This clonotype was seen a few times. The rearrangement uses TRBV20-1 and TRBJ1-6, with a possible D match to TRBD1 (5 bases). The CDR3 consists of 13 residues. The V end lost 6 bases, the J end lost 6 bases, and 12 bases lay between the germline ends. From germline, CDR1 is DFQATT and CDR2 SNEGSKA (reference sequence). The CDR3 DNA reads TGCAGTGCCAGCCCAGGGAGTAATTCACCCCTCCACTTT. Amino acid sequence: CSASPGSNSPLHF.

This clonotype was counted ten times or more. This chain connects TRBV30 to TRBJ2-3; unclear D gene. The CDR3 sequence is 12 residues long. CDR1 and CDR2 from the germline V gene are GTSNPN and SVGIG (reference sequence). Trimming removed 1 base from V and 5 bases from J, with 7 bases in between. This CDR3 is CAWSAGRDTQYF. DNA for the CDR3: TGTGCCTGGAGTGCCGGACGAGATACGCAGTATTTT.

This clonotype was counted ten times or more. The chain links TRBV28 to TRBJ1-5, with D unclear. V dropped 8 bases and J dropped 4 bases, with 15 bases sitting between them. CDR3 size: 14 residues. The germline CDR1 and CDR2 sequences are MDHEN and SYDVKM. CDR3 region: CASGPLGFNQPQHF. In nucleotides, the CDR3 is TGTGCCAGCGGCCCATTGGGGTTTAATCAGCCCCAGCATTTT.

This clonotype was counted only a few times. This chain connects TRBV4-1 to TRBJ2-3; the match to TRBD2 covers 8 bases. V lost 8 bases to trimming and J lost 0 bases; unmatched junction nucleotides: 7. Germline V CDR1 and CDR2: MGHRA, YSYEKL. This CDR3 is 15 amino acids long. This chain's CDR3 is CASQKERGSTDTQYF. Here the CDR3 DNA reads TGCGCCAGCCAGAAGGAGCGGGGGAGCACAGATACGCAGTATTTT.

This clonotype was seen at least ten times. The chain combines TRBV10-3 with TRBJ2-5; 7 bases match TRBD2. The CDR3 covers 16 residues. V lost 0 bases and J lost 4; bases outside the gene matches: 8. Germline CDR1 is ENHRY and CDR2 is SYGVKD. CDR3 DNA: TGTGCCATCAGTGAGTCGGTGGGAGGGCCAAGAGAGACCCAGTACTTC. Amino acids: CAISESVGGPRETQYF.

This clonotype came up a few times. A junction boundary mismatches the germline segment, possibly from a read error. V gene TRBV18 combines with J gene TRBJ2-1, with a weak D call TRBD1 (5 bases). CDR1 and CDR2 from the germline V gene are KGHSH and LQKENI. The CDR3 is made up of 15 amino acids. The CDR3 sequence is CASPPGDRSNNEQFF. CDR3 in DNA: TGTGCCAGCCCACCTGGCGACAGATCCAACAATGAGCAGTTCTTC.

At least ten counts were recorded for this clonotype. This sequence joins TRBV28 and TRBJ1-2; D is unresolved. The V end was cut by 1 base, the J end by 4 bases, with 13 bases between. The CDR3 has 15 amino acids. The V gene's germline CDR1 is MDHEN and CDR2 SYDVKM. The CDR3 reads CASSLSPGLGYGYTF. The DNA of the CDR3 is TGTGCCAGCAGTTTATCCCCCGGGCTAGGCTATGGCTACACCTTC.

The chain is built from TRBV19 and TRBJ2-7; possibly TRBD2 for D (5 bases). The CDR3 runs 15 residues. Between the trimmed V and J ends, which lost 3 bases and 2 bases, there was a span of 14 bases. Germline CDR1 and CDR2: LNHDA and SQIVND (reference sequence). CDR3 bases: TGTGCCAGTAGTATTGCATCGGACTCACCCTACGAGCAGTACTTC. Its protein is CASSIASDSPYEQYF.